This T cell receptor (beta chain) is drawn from a study of Graves' ophthalmopathy and Graves' hyperthyroidism. CDR1 and CDR2 (germline): SGHDT, YYEEEE. CDR3 size: 14 residues. The V and J ends lost 0 bases and 5 bases respectively, with 9 bases between them. RNA served as the template for amplifying TCR beta CDR3 regions. HTBI primers primed a first-round RT-PCR, and a second-round multiplex PCR followed. A single record per CDR3 protein comes from TCRdb applying MiXCR to the multiplex PCR reads. This table holds approximately 540,000 distinct CDR3 sequences, approximately 35% found once. In its sample, this clonotype was seen many times.

Sequencing was performed on peripheral blood or thyroid tissue (not recorded which). This sequence originates from an adult man with Graves' hyperthyroidism. The chain combines TRBV5-6 with TRBJ1-5; D possibly corresponds to TRBD1 (6 bases). CDR3 bases: TGTGCCAGCAGCTTGGGGACAGCGGATCAGCCCCAGCATTTT. It specifies CASSLGTADQPQHF.